This entry concerns a single TCR beta chain. Its target is unknown. The sample belongs to a study of T-cell reconstitution after alpha-beta-depleted transplantation in children. Overall study results and limits: Hyperexpanded clones declined; after one year, newly produced T cells mostly supplied diversity. Reportedly, alpha-beta T cells present about two months post-transplant originated from several hundred expanded clones of graft origin. Day-60 TCRbeta diversity that was high in some patients was derived from surviving recipient T cells and thymic progenitors.

Preparing the TCRbeta library involved the use of unique molecular identifiers. TCRdb redid the calling of the PCR reads with MiXCR, one entry per CDR3 protein. The sample holds approximately 270,000 distinct CDR3 sequences, 20% to 30% seen once. With 5 bases clipped from V and 7 bases from J, the junction kept 13 bases outside the gene matches. This CDR3 comprises 16 residues. Germline lookup yields CDR1 MDHEN and CDR2 SYDVKM. Sequenced here: PBMCs, mostly from graft donor cells, sampled 360 days after TCRalphabeta/CD19-depleted stem cell transplant. This clonotype was obtained from a female patient between 2 and 15 years old who had a stem cell transplant for congenital amegakaryocytic thrombocytopenia, so the T cells may come from the graft donor. The gene calls are TRBV28 and TRBJ2-1, with 8 bases lining up with TRBD2. The CDR3 DNA reads as TGTGCCAGCAGTCCCTCCGGGACTAGGAGTCCAAATGAGCAGTTCTTC. Amino acids: CASSPSGTRSPNEQFF.